This TCR beta chain was retrieved from a study of T cells in localized non-small cell lung cancer. Study results and limitations: In the blood, greater T cell density corresponded to longer overall survival. Median detection of top 100 tumor clones in adjacent lung was around 57 clones.

This CDR3 is built from 15 residues. Germline V gene data show CDR1 as SGDLS and CDR2 as YYNGEE. V gave up 3 bases and J gave up 4 bases; unmatched junction bases: 8. Data came from immunoSEQ multiplex PCR; TCRdb stores just in-frame clones and leaves some out. The sample consists of about 40,000 clones, roughly 91% of them appearing once. Turning to this clone: Its antigen is unknown.

J is TRBJ2-5 and V is TRBV9, with 8 positions matching TRBD2. The receptor comes from a woman aged 40-69 years with stage II lung adenocarcinoma. This specimen consisted of PBMCs, obtained before any cancer treatment. Written as DNA, the CDR3 is TGTGCCAGCAGCGGGGGACTAGTGATTCCAGAGACCCAGTACTTC. Amino acid sequence: CASSGGLVIPETQYF.